This TCR beta chain came from a study of T cells in Graves' hyperthyroidism and ophthalmopathy. The study, taken as a whole, reports: Model-based prediction identified ophthalmopathy a median roughly six months prior to its onset.

Worth noting for this clonotype: Antigen: not known.

The study included ophthalmopathy patients with Clinical Activity Score at least 3, NOSPECS grade at least 4 and duration under 3 months. Researchers barred patients who had uncontrolled infection, other autoimmune disease, pregnancy or lactation. Amplification targeted TCR beta CDR3 regions from RNA transcripts. Initially, a first-round RT-PCR of the TCR CDR3 employed the HTBI primer set. MiXCR, applied by TCRdb to the multiplex PCR reads, yields one record per CDR3 protein. The sample contains some 650,000 distinct CDR3 sequences, more than 15% of which appear only once. The germline gives CDR1 MGHRA, CDR2 YSYEKL. The CDR3 is 17 amino acids. Trimming left V 4 bases short and J 2 bases short, with 19 bases between.

This TCR derives from a woman aged 40 to 49 with Graves' ophthalmopathy. The sequenced sample consisted of blood. This sequence joins TRBV4-1 and TRBJ2-3, with a possible D match to TRBD1 (7 bases). CDR3 region: CASSLRGGGELTDTQYF. The CDR3 DNA is TGCGCCAGCAGCCTTAGAGGGGGCGGGGAACTCACAGATACGCAGTATTTT.